This is a list of T cell receptor beta chains from one sample in a study of cytomegalovirus exposure and HLA in healthy donors. Generated by immunoSEQ multiplex PCR, the TCRdb table keeps only in-frame clones and is missing some. The sample shows roughly 120,000 clones, over 60% of them seen only once. The sample consisted of PBMCs. These receptors all come from a woman aged 60-75 years in good health and CMV-seropositive. Each CDR3 is given with its conserved first and last residue. The order of the fields is clone size, V gene, CDR3 length, CDR3 protein. For some rows the clone size is stated as once, few or many, or as a class when expanded; others skip it.

- | TRBV6-5 | 12 | CALGHPNTEAFF
- | TRBV5-1 | 13 | CASNPGGSEKLFF
- | TRBV28 | 14 | CASSFGQGNYGYTF
- | TRBV4-1 | 17 | CASSQVKAGVVVSEQFF
- | TRBV13 | 15 | CASSLRDLVSYEQYF
- | TRBV5-1 | 17 | CASSPEGHRSSGNTIYF
- | TRBV9 | 15 | CASSVESSGSNEQFF
- | TRBV6-5 | 15 | CASREPGQGNEKLFF
- | TRBV5-1 | 16 | CASSLGDGGNGQPQHF
once | TRBV14 | 16 | CASSLGGGRDLKTQYF
- | TRBV6-5 | 15 | CASSYSTSTSYEQYF
few | TRBV6-5 | 15 | CASSDSKGPLWPQHF
- | TRBV19 | 13 | CASSLGLADTQYF
- | TRBV7-8 | 15 | CASSLRGHPGNIQYF
few | TRBV9 | 14 | CASSVVASTDTQYF
- | TRBV27 | 16 | CASSLRLAGGYNEQFF
- | TRBV6-5 | 14 | CASSARQGSYEQYF